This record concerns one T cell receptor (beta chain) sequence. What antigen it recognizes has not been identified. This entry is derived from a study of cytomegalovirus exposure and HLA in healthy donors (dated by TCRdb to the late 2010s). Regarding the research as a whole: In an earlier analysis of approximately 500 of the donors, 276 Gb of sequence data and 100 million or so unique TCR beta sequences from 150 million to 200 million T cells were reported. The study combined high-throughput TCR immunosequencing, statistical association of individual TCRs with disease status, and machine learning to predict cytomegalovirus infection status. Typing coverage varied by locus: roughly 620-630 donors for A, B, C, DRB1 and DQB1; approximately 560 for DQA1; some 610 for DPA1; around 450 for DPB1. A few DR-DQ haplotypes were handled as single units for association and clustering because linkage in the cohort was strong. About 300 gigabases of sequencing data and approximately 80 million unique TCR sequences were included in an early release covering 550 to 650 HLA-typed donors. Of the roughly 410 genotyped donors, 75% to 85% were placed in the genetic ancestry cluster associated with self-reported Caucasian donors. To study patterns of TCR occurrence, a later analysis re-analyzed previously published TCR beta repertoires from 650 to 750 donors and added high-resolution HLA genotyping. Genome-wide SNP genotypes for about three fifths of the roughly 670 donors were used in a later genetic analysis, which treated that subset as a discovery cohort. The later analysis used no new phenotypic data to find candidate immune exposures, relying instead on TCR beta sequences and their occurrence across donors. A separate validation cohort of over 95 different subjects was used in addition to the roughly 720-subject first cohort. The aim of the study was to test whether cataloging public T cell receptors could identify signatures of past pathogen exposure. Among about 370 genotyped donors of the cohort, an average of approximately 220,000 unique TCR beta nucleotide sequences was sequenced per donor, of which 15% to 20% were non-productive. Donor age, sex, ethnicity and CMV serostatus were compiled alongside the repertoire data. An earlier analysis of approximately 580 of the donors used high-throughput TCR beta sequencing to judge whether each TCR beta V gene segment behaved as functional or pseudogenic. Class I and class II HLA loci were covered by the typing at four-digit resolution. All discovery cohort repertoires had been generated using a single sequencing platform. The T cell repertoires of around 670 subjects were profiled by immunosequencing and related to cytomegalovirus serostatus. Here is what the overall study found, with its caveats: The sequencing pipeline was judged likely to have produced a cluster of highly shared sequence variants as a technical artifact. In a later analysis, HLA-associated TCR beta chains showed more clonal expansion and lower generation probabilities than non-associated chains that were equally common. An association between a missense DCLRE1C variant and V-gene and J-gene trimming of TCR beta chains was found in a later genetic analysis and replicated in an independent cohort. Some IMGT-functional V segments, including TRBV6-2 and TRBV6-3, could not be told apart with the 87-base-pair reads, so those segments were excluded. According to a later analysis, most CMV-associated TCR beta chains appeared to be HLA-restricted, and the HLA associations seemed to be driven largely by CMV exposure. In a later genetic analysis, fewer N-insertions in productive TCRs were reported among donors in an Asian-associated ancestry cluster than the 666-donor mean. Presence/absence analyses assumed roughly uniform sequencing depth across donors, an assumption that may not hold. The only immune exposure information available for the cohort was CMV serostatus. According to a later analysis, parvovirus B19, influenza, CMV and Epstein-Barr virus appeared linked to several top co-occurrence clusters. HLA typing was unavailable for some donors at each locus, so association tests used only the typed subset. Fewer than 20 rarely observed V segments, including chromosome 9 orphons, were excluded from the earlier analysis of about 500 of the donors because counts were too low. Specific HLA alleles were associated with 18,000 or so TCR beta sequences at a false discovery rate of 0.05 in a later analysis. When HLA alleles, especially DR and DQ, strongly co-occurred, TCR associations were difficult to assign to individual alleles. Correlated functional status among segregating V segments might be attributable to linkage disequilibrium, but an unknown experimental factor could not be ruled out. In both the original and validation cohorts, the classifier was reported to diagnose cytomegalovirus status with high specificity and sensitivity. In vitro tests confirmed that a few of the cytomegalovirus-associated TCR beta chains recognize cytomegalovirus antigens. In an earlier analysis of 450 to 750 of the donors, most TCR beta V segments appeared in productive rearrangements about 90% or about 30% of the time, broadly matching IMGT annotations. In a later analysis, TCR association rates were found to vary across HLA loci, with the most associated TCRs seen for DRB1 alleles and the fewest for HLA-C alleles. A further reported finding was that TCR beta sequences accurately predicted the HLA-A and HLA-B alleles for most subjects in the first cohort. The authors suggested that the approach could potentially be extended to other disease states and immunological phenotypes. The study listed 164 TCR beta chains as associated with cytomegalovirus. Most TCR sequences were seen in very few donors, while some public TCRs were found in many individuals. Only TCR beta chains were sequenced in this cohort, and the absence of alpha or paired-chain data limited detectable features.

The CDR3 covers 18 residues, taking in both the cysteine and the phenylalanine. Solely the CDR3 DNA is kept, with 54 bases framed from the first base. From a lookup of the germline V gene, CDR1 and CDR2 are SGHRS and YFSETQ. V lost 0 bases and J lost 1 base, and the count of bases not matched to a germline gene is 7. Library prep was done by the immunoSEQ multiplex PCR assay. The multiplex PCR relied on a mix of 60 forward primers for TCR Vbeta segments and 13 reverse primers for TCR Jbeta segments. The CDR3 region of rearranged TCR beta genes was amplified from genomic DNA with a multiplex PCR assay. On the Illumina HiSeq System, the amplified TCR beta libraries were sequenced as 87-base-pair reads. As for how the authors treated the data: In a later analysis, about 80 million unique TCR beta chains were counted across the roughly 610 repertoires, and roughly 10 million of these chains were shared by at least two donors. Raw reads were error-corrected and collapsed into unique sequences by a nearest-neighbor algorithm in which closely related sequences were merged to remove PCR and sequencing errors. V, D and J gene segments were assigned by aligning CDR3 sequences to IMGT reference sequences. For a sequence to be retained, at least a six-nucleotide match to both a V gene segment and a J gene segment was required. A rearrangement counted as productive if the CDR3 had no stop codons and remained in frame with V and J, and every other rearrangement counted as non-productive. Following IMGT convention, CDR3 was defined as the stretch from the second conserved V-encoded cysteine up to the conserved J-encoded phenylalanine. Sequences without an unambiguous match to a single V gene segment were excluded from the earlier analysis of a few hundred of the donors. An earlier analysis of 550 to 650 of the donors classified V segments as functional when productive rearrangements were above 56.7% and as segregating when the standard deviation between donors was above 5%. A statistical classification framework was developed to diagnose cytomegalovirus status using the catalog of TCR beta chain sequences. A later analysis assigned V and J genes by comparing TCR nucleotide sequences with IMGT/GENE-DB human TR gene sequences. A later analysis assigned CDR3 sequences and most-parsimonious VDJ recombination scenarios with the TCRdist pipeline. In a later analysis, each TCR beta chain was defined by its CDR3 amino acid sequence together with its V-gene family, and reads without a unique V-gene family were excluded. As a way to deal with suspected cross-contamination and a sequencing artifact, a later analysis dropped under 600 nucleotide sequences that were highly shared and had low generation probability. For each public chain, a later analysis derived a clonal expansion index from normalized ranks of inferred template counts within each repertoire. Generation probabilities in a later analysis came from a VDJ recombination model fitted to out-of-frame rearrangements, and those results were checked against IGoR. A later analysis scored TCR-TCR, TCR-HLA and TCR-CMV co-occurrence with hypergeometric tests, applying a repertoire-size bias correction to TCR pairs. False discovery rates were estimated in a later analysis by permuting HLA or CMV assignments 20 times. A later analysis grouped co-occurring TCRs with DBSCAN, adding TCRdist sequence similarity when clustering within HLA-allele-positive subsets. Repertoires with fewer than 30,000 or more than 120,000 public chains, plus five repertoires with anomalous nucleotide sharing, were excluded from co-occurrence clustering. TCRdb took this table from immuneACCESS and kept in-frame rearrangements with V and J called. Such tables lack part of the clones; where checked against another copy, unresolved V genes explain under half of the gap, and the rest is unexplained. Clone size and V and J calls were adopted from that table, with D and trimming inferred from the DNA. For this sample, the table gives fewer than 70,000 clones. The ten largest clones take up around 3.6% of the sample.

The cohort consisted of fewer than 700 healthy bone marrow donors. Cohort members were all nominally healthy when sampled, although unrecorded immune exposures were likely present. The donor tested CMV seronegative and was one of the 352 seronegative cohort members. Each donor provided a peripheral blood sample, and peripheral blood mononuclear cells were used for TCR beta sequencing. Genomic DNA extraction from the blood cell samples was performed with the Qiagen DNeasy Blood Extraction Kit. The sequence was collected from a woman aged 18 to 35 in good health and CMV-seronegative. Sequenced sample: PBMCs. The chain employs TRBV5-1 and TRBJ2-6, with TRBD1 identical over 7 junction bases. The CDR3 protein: CASSLAGTAASGANVLTF. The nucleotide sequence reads TGCGCCAGCAGCTTGGCCGGGACAGCGGCGTCTGGGGCCAACGTCCTGACTTTC.